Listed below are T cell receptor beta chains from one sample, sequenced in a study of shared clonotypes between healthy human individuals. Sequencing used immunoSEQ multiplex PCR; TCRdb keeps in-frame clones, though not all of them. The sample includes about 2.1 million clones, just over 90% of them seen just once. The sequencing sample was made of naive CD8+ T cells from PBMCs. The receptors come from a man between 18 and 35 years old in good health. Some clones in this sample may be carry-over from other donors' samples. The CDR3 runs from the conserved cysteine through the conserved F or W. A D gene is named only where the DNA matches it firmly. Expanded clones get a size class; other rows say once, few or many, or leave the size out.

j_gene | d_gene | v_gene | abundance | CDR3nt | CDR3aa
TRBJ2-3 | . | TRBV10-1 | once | TGCGCCAGCAGTGAGCCGTTGGCCGAAGATACGCAGTATTTT | CASSEPLAEDTQYF
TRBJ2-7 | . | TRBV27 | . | TGTGCCAGCAGTTTACAGTCGGTGTTCTCGGACTCCTACGAGCAGTACTTC | CASSLQSVFSDSYEQYF
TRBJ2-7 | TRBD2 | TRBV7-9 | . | TGTGCCGGGACTAGCGGGAGCCACGAGCAGTACTTC | CAGTSGSHEQYF
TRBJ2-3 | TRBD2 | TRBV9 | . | TGTGCCAGCAGTCTTTCTCTAGCGGGAACAGAAGATACGCAGTATTTT | CASSLSLAGTEDTQYF
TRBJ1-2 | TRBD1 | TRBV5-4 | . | TGTGCCAGCAGCACCATCGGGACAGGATTTAATGGCTACACCTTC | CASSTIGTGFNGYTF
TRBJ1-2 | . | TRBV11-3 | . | TGTGCCAGCAGCAGTCCAGGGTTGAACTATGGCTACACCTTC | CASSSPGLNYGYTF
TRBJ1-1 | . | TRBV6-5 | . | TGTGCCAGCAGTTACTCACGGGGGAACACTGAAGCTTTCTTT | CASSYSRGNTEAFF
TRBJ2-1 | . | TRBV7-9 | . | TGTGCCAGCAGCCAACCGGGGCCCTACAATGAGCAGTTCTTC | CASSQPGPYNEQFF
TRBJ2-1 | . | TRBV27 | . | TGTGCCAGCAGTTTTCCCGGACCCAGCTCCTACAATGAGCAGTTCTTC | CASSFPGPSSYNEQFF
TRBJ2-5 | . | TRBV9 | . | TGTGCCAGCAGCGCCGGAGGGGTAGCGGAGACCCAGTACTTC | CASSAGGVAETQYF
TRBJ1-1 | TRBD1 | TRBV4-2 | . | TGTGCCAGCAGCCAAGATTCGGACAGGGTAAACACTGAAGCTTTCTTT | CASSQDSDRVNTEAFF
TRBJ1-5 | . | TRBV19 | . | TGTGCCAGTAGGTGGGCAGGGTATAGCAATCAGCCCCAGCATTTT | CASRWAGYSNQPQHF
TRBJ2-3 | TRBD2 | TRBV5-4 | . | TGTGCCAGCAGCTTGGGGACTAGCGGGAGCAGGACAGATACGCAGTATTTT | CASSLGTSGSRTDTQYF
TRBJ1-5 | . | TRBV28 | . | TGTGCCAGCAACCAACAGGGAACTCGCTCAGAGTCCCAGCATTTT | CASNQQGTRSESQHF
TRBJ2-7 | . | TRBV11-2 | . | TGTGCCAGCAGCTTTGGTGCAGTCTCCTACGAGCAGTACTTC | CASSFGAVSYEQYF
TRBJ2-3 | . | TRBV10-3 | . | TGTGCCACGGGGGCTAGCGGTAGCACAGATACGCAGTATTTT | CATGASGSTDTQYF
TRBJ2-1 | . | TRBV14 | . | TGTGCCAGCAGCCCAACTAGCAGTGCGTACAATGAGCAGTTCTTC | CASSPTSSAYNEQFF